The 25 T cell receptor beta chains listed next were all sequenced from one sample in a study of T cell changes during pregnancy in multiple sclerosis. Clones were read by immunoSEQ multiplex PCR, and TCRdb kept only the in-frame ones, dropping some. Here the sample spans about 31,000 clones, approximately 90% being singletons. Source: CD8+ T cells from peripheral blood mononuclear cells, taken before pregnancy. These receptors all stem from a female donor with multiple sclerosis, enrolled in a pregnancy study.

The V call is TRBV6-6, the J call TRBJ2-3; possibly TRBD2 for D (5 bases). This CDR3 has 13 residues. The V and J ends lost 0 bases and 6 bases respectively, with 7 bases between them. Germline V gene sequence: CDR1 MNHNY, CDR2 SVGAGI (reference sequence). CDR3 sequence (DNA): TGTGCCAGCAGTTACTCTAGCGCCGATACGCAGTATTTT. It is translated as CASSYSSADTQYF.

The chain joins TRBV6-1 to TRBJ2-7, with D maybe TRBD1 (5 bases). The CDR3 contains 14 residues. V lost 2 bases and J lost 2, with 10 bases in between. Germline loops: CDR1 MNHNS, CDR2 SASEGT. CDR3 coding DNA: TGTGCCAGCAGTGAAATAGGGGCCCCCTACGAGCAGTACTTC. It translates to CASSEIGAPYEQYF.

The chain recombines TRBV7-3 with TRBJ2-1; 8 bases line up with TRBD2. The trim removed 5 bases at V and 3 bases at J, leaving 6 bases unmatched. CDR1 is SGHTA and CDR2 is FQGTGA in the germline V gene. The CDR3 has 15 residues. The CDR3 is CASSTAGGHYNEQFF. CDR3 nucleotides: TGTGCCAGCAGCACGGCGGGGGGCCACTACAATGAGCAGTTCTTC.

A note on this clone: A read error may account for a junction end that differs from germline. This sample also contains other DNA sequences that code for the same CDR3. The rearrangement joins TRBV7-2 to TRBJ1-2; 8 positions match TRBD1. The CDR3 consists of 15 residues. CDR1 is SGHTA, CDR2 FQGNSA, per germline. This CDR3 is CASITIPGGGGGYTF. The CDR3 nucleotides are TGCGCCAGCATCACCATCCCAGGGGGCGGGGGTGGCTACACCTTC.

This clone was observed once. CDR3: CASSPSLRTAQETQYF. In DNA, the CDR3 is TGTGCCAGCAGCCCCAGCCTACGGACAGCTCAAGAGACCCAGTACTTC. The chain has TRBV11-2 and TRBJ2-5; weak D call: TRBD1 (6 bases). The CDR3 has 16 residues. Germline CDR1 SGHAT, CDR2 FQNNGV. With 5 bases removed from V and 2 bases from J, the gap between germline ends came to 18 bases.

The chain links TRBV7-8 to TRBJ2-3, with TRBD1 matching 7 bases. V dropped 7 bases and J dropped 6; count of bases not matched to a gene: 13. Per germline, CDR1 SGHVS and CDR2 FQNEAQ. The CDR3 totals 15 residues. CDR3 sequence (DNA): TGTGCCAGCACACCACTTCCAGGGGGATCGGATACGCAGTATTTT. Its protein is CASTPLPGGSDTQYF.

V gene TRBV5-5 combines with J gene TRBJ2-1, with D possibly TRBD2 on 6 matching bases. Trimming took 2 bases from V and 8 from J, leaving 14 bases between them. Germline CDR1 is SGHKS and CDR2 is YYEKEE (reference sequence). The CDR3 runs to 14 residues. CDR3 sequence: CASSFGWGVYEQFF. In DNA form, the CDR3 reads TGTGCCAGCAGCTTCGGATGGGGGGTATATGAGCAGTTCTTC.

J is TRBJ1-5 and V is TRBV10-1; perhaps TRBD1 as D (6 bases). Per germline, CDR1 WNHNN and CDR2 SYGVQD (reference sequence). CDR3 length: 15 residues. V was cut by 2 bases and J by 6 bases, with 14 bases left in between. The CDR3 reads CASSEKKGDGQPQHF. The DNA of the CDR3 is TGCGCCAGCAGTGAGAAAAAGGGGGACGGTCAGCCCCAGCATTTT.

This clone appeared a single time. This chain connects TRBV7-6 to TRBJ2-1; D uncertain. In germline, CDR1 is SGHVS, CDR2 FNYEAQ. The CDR3 loop spans 13 amino acids. The V end was cut by 5 bases, the J end by 6 bases, with 11 bases between. The CDR3 DNA reads as TGTGCCAGCAGCCCCATCATGGCCAATGAGCAGTTCTTC. This gives the protein CASSPIMANEQFF.

The chain has TRBV30 and TRBJ2-7, with 9 bases matching TRBD2. V trimming: 2 bases; J trimming: 4 bases; junction bases outside the gene matches: 9. The CDR3 covers 15 residues. In germline, CDR1 is GTSNPN, CDR2 SVGIG (reference sequence). This CDR3 reads CAWSFGREGLYEQYF. As DNA, the CDR3 is TGTGCCTGGAGTTTTGGGCGGGAGGGCCTTTACGAGCAGTACTTC.

This chain connects TRBV5-4 to TRBJ1-1; TRBD1 matches 7 bases. Unmatched junction bases numbered 7, after V lost 10 bases and J lost 1 base. Germline values: CDR1 SGHNT, CDR2 YYREEE (reference sequence). The CDR3 runs 13 residues. Here the CDR3 DNA reads TGTGCCGGTCTCCGGGACAGGAACACTGAAGCTTTCTTT. It is translated as CAGLRDRNTEAFF.

This chain joins TRBV28 and TRBJ2-1; tentatively, D is TRBD2 (5 bases). The CDR3 is made up of 16 amino acids. Between the trimmed V and J ends, which lost 3 bases and 6 bases, there was a span of 18 bases. Germline CDR1 and CDR2: MDHEN and SYDVKM. The CDR3 DNA reads TGTGCCAGCAGTTTTTATAGCGATCCCGCAATCAATGAGCAGTTCTTC. Its translation is CASSFYSDPAINEQFF.

The chain links TRBV6-1 to TRBJ2-3; no clear D gene. Germline CDR1 reads MNHNS; CDR2 reads SASEGT. This CDR3 is 14 amino acids long. With 0 bases removed from V and 6 bases from J, the gap between germline ends came to 10 bases. The CDR3 here is CASSEANYYDTQYF. The CDR3 DNA reads TGTGCCAGCAGTGAAGCCAACTACTATGATACGCAGTATTTT.

The rearrangement uses TRBV6-1 and TRBJ2-7; D might be TRBD1 (5 bases). The CDR3 length is 13 residues. The V gene's germline CDR1 is MNHNS and CDR2 SASEGT. Trimming shortened V by 6 bases and J by 2 bases, and 11 bases separated the two germline ends. The CDR3 is CASSQGFTYEQYF. Here the CDR3 DNA reads TGTGCCAGCAGCCAGGGATTTACCTACGAGCAGTACTTC.

This chain connects TRBV19 to TRBJ2-7; D possibly corresponds to TRBD1 (7 bases). The CDR3 is 14 residues long. Looked up from germline, CDR1 is LNHDA and CDR2 is SQIVND (reference sequence). V lost 5 bases and J 3 bases, leaving 14 bases between the germline ends. CDR3 region: CASSARDSIYEQYF. The CDR3 DNA reads as TGTGCCAGTAGTGCGCGGGACAGCATCTACGAGCAGTACTTC.

CDR3 DNA: TGCGCCAGCAGCCAAGGGCGGGGGGCAAGCACAGATACGCAGTATTTT. Translation gives CASSQGRGASTDTQYF. V is TRBV4-1 and J is TRBJ2-3; 8 bases are shared with TRBD2. Germline V gives CDR1 MGHRA, CDR2 YSYEKL. The trim removed 1 base at V and 0 bases at J, leaving 3 bases unmatched. The CDR3 is 16 residues long.

The chain links TRBV5-8 to TRBJ2-7, with TRBD2 as a possible D gene (7 bases). Germline V lookup: CDR1 SGHTS, CDR2 YDEGEE. Deletions cut 4 bases from V and 2 bases from J, with 22 bases between. The CDR3 sequence is 17 residues long. The chain's CDR3 is CASSPGYIRGATYEQYF. The CDR3 DNA follows: TGTGCCAGCAGCCCCGGTTATATACGGGGGGCGACCTACGAGCAGTACTTC.

This clone is medium-sized (0.01 to 0.1%). The rearrangement uses TRBV27 and TRBJ1-1, with D perhaps matching TRBD1 (5 bases). This CDR3 is built from 13 residues. Germline assignment: CDR1 MNHEY and CDR2 SMNVEV (reference sequence). Trimming left V 0 bases short and J 10 bases short, with 12 bases between. CDR3: CASSLSGAKRAFF. The CDR3 DNA sequence: TGTGCCAGCAGTTTATCAGGGGCCAAACGAGCTTTCTTT.

A single count supports this clone. The chain has TRBV7-2 and TRBJ1-4; D call uncertain. Germline CDR1 is SGHTA and CDR2 is FQGNSA. V shed 3 bases and J shed 7 bases, with 15 bases lying between them. The CDR3 length is 15 residues. CDR3 DNA: TGTGCCAGCAGCTTCGACCCGGGCGGGCCTGAAAAACTGTTTTTT. It is translated as CASSFDPGGPEKLFF.

V is TRBV7-3 and J is TRBJ2-1, with 8 bases fitting TRBD2. The CDR3 sequence is 15 residues long. J was trimmed by 5 bases and V by 5 bases; bases with no gene match: 8. The germline CDR1 and CDR2 sequences are SGHTA and FQGTGA. The CDR3 is CASSTYGGGDNEQFF. CDR3 nucleotides: TGTGCCAGCAGCACGTACGGGGGGGGAGACAATGAGCAGTTCTTC.

The chain carries TRBV15 and TRBJ1-2; 7 nucleotides agree with TRBD1. The CDR3 extends over 15 amino acids. The junction had 5 bases not matched to a gene; V was cut back by 0 bases and J by 4 bases. The germline V gene has CDR1 LNHNV and CDR2 YYDKDF (reference sequence). CDR3 region: CATSRDAGGFYGYTF. For the CDR3, the DNA is TGTGCCACCAGCAGAGACGCAGGGGGTTTCTATGGCTACACCTTC.

The gene calls are TRBV7-9 and TRBJ2-5; 7 bases fit TRBD1. This CDR3 has 15 amino acids. V shed 0 bases and J 3 bases; nucleotides not matched to a gene: 4. From germline, CDR1 is SEHNR and CDR2 FQNEAQ (reference sequence). CDR3 sequence: CASSLAGQVKETQYF. CDR3 sequence (DNA): TGTGCCAGCAGCTTAGCCGGACAGGTAAAAGAGACCCAGTACTTC. Using reference TRBV7-9 and TRBJ2-5 for the parts outside the CDR3, the full variable domain is DTGVSQNPRHKITKRGQNVTFRCDPISEHNRLYWYRQTLGQGPEFLTYFQNEAQLEKSRLLSDRFSAERPKGSFSTLEIQRTEQGDSAMYLCASSLAGQVKETQYFGPGTRLLVL.

The rearrangement links TRBV19 to TRBJ2-7; D possibly corresponds to TRBD1 (5 bases). Germline-derived CDR1 and CDR2 are LNHDA and SQIVND (reference sequence). Trimming shortened V by 7 bases and J by 0 bases, and 10 bases separated the two germline ends. CDR3 length: 13 residues. CDR3 coding DNA: TGTGCCAGTAATGACAGAGGCTCCTACGAGCAGTACTTC. Translating it yields CASNDRGSYEQYF.

The chain is built from TRBV5-1 and TRBJ1-2; perhaps TRBD1 as D (6 bases). The germline CDR1 and CDR2 sequences are SGHRS and YFSETQ. The V gene lost 4 bases and the J gene lost 6 bases, with 25 bases spanning the gap. The CDR3 is 17 residues long. In nucleotides, the CDR3 is TGCGCCAGCAGCCTCGACAGGTCTACTTCTGTAATCGATGGCTACACCTTC. Its protein product is CASSLDRSTSVIDGYTF.

Concerning this clone itself: The junction differs from germline at one of its ends, possibly a read error. The rearrangement links TRBV5-1 to TRBJ1-2; 9 bases are shared with TRBD1. This CDR3 has 11 residues. From germline, CDR1 is SGHRS and CDR2 YFSETQ. The CDR3: CASSSGTGQDF. The CDR3 nucleotides are TGCGCCAGCAGCTCAGGGACAGGGCAGGACTTC.